Below are 20 T cell receptor beta chains sequenced from a single sample in a study of CD4 and CD8 cells across lung adenocarcinoma regions. TCRdb fed the PCR reads into MiXCR, producing one record per CDR3 protein. Here the sample spans 3,300 or so distinct CDR3 sequences, around 66% being singletons. Sequencing was done on a sample of CD4+ T cells from the margin of a lung tumor. The receptors originated from a female donor with lung adenocarcinoma. The CD4 and CD8 labels of this study may be unreliable.

J is TRBJ2-3 and V is TRBV6-4, with TRBD2 matching 9 bases. The V gene's germline CDR1 is MRHNA and CDR2 SNTAGT. CDR3 length equals 15 residues. V lost 2 bases to trimming and J lost 4 bases; unmatched junction nucleotides: 4. CDR3 DNA sequence: TGTGCCAGCAGTGACCCGACTAGCGGATCAGATACGCAGTATTTT. This translates into CASSDPTSGSDTQYF.

The V call is TRBV6-1, the J call TRBJ1-5, with D maybe TRBD1 (5 bases). Per the germline V gene, CDR1 is MNHNS and CDR2 is SASEGT. The CDR3 has 14 amino acids. The ends were cut back, 9 bases at V and 7 bases at J, with 19 bases in the middle. The CDR3 DNA sequence: TGTGCCAGTCGAATTTCAGGGATCAGCCAGCCCCAGCATTTT. This codes for CASRISGISQPQHF.

As concerns this clonotype: One end of the junction is discordant with germline, which a read error may explain. The chain uses TRBV6-1 and TRBJ1-6, with D perhaps matching TRBD1 (6 bases). The CDR3 spans 15 residues. Looked up from germline, CDR1 is MNHNS and CDR2 is SASEGT. The chain's CDR3 is CASSRGGSYNSPLHF. Here the CDR3 DNA reads TGTGCCAGCAGTCGAGGGGGTTCCTACAATTCACCCCTCCACTTT.

The chain carries TRBV11-2 and TRBJ2-3, with D hard to call. Germline assignment: CDR1 SGHAT and CDR2 FQNNGV. The CDR3 has 11 amino acids. The ends were cut back, 7 bases at V and 5 bases at J, with 7 bases in the middle. The CDR3 region is CASTPQDTQYF. The CDR3 nucleotides are TGTGCCAGCACCCCCCAAGATACGCAGTATTTT.

The chain carries TRBV6-4 and TRBJ2-3; 12 bases are shared with TRBD1. Germline CDR1 and CDR2: MRHNA and SNTAGT. CDR3 length equals 15 residues. Trimming at V came to 2 bases and at J to 4 bases, leaving 1 base not matched to a gene. Written as DNA, the CDR3 is TGTGCCAGCAGTGACGGGACAGGGGGCCCAGATACGCAGTATTTT. Protein: CASSDGTGGPDTQYF.

This chain uses TRBV6-1 with TRBJ2-3, with 8 bases identical to TRBD1. Germline trimming cut 6 bases from V and 0 bases from J; bases unmatched to any gene: 8. The CDR3 covers 16 residues. CDR1 is MNHNS, CDR2 SASEGT, per germline. The CDR3 nucleotides read TGTGCCAGCAGCCAGAGCAGGGGGCGAAGCACAGATACGCAGTATTTT. Its translation: CASSQSRGRSTDTQYF.

This sequence joins TRBV11-3 and TRBJ1-4, with D maybe TRBD1 (6 bases). The length of the CDR3 is 15 residues. Germline CDR1 SGHNT, CDR2 YENEEA. Trimming cost V 1 base and J 3 bases, with 9 bases left between them. The CDR3 here is CASSLGQDANEKLFF. CDR3 nucleotides: TGTGCCAGCAGCTTAGGACAGGATGCTAATGAAAAACTGTTTTTT.

The chain carries TRBV10-2 and TRBJ2-1; D remains unclear. The J call may be incorrect, as the DNA end agrees better with TRBJ2-7. There are 15 residues in the CDR3. Germline lookup yields CDR1 WSHSY and CDR2 SAAADI. The CDR3 DNA sequence: TGCGCCAGCAGTGAGGGATCCTTAAGGGTCCTCGAGCAGTACTTC. It yields the protein CASSEGSLRVLEQYF.

A few counts support this clonotype. The chain combines TRBV7-6 with TRBJ2-5; 13 bases agree with TRBD2. The J call may be mistaken, given a closer DNA end match to TRBJ2-7. The germline V gene encodes CDR1 SGHVS and CDR2 FNYEAQ. The CDR3 extends over 15 amino acids. For the CDR3, the DNA is TGTGCCAGCAGCTTTACTAGCGGGAGGGATGGCGAGCAGTACTTC. This sequence encodes CASSFTSGRDGEQYF.

By its share, this clonotype is medium-sized (0.01 to 0.1%). V usage is TRBV25-1 and J usage is TRBJ2-1; TRBD1 matches 11 bases. The J call may be incorrect, as the DNA end agrees better with TRBJ2-5. Germline-derived CDR1 and CDR2 are MGHDK and SYGVNS. The CDR3 runs to 15 residues. CDR3 DNA sequence: TGTGCCAGCAGTGGGACAGGGGGCTTCCAAGAGACCCAGTACTTC. It codes for CASSGTGGFQETQYF.

The V gene is TRBV12-3 or TRBV12-4, the J gene TRBJ2-1; 7 positions match TRBD1. J was trimmed by 4 bases and V by 3 bases; bases with no gene match: 6. This CDR3 region has 15 residues. DNA of the CDR3: TGTGCCAGCAGTTTGCAAGGACAGGCTTACAATGAGCAGTTCTTC. Protein sequence: CASSLQGQAYNEQFF.

The sample holds a few counts of this clonotype. In DNA form, the CDR3 reads TGTGCCACCGTAGGGGTAGTCTACAATGAGCAGTTCTTC. Amino acids: CATVGVVYNEQFF. This chain uses TRBV10-3 with TRBJ2-1; D might be TRBD1 (5 bases). The length of the CDR3 is 13 residues. CDR1 ENHRY and CDR2 SYGVKD come from the germline V gene. Trimming cost V 10 bases and J 3 bases, with 13 bases left between them.

The rearrangement uses TRBV6-1 and TRBJ2-3, with D possibly TRBD2 on 5 matching bases. The V gene lost 7 bases and the J gene lost 0 bases, with 14 bases spanning the gap. The length of the CDR3 is 15 residues. The germline V gene encodes CDR1 MNHNS and CDR2 SASEGT. CDR3 residues: CASNPTRASTDTQYF. For the CDR3, the DNA is TGTGCCAGCAACCCCACGAGGGCCAGCACAGATACGCAGTATTTT.

The V call is TRBV7-2, the J call TRBJ2-5, with D perhaps TRBD1 or TRBD2 (6 bases each). This CDR3 region has 16 residues. From germline, CDR1 is SGHTA and CDR2 FQGNSA. Trimming stripped 1 base from V and 11 bases from J, with 23 bases between. CDR3 residues: CASSLVQWGLPREQYF. CDR3 nucleotides: TGTGCCAGCAGCTTAGTTCAGTGGGGGCTACCCCGGGAGCAGTACTTC. Full variable domain (remainder filled in from reference TRBV7-2 and TRBJ2-5): GAGVSQSPSNKVTEKGKDVELRCDPISGHTALYWYRQSLGQGLEFLIYFQGNSAPDKSGLPSDRFSAERTGGSVSTLTIQRTQQEDSAVYLCASSLVQWGLPREQYFGPGTRLLVL.

This clonotype has only a few counts. One junction end does not reproduce the germline sequence, and a read error may be involved. The chain links TRBV6-5 to TRBJ2-3; TRBD1 agrees at 10 bases. The CDR3 has 15 amino acids. The germline V gene has CDR1 MNHEY and CDR2 SVGAGI. CDR3 in amino acids: CTSSYTDRGLDTQYF. For the CDR3, the DNA is TGTACCAGCAGTTACACGGACAGGGGGTTGGATACGCAGTATTTT.

The chain has TRBV6-1 and TRBJ2-5; D unresolved. CDR3 size: 13 residues. CDR1 and CDR2 (germline): MNHNS, SASEGT. Trimming stripped 4 bases from V and 2 bases from J, with 8 bases between. CDR3 coding DNA: TGTGCCAGCAGTGTATACAGACAAGAGACCCAGTACTTC. It translates to CASSVYRQETQYF.

This chain links TRBV6-1 with TRBJ2-1, with D unresolved. The V end was cut by 8 bases, the J end by 8 bases, with 13 bases between. The CDR3 sequence is 12 residues long. In germline, CDR1 is MNHNS, CDR2 SASEGT. CDR3 amino acids: CASSSGVYEQFF. In DNA form, the CDR3 reads TGTGCCAGCTCCTCTGGGGTTTATGAGCAGTTCTTC.

This clonotype appeared once. The chain joins TRBV6-1 to TRBJ2-1; 9 bases align to TRBD2. The J call could be wrong; TRBJ2-7 is a better fit for the DNA end. CDR1 is MNHNS, CDR2 SASEGT, per germline. The CDR3 loop spans 15 amino acids. The CDR3 DNA follows: TGTGCCAGCAGGGATAGCGGGAGTCCCCCCTACGAGCAGTACTTC. Amino acid sequence: CASRDSGSPPYEQYF.

In its sample, this clonotype was seen a few times. The V gene is TRBV6-1, the J gene TRBJ2-3; D uncertain. CDR1 is MNHNS and CDR2 is SASEGT in the germline V gene. Deletions cut 4 bases from V and 10 bases from J, with 15 bases between. The CDR3 contains 13 residues. The CDR3 coding sequence is TGTGCCAGCAGTGCTGTGACATTGGTTGCGCAGTATTTT. Translation: CASSAVTLVAQYF.

This clonotype was seen only a few times. The chain joins TRBV10-3 to TRBJ1-1; D uncertain. This CDR3 spans 12 amino acids. Trimming took off 2 bases at V and 7 bases at J, with 8 bases between the two ends. CDR1 ENHRY and CDR2 SYGVKD come from the germline V gene. CDR3 nucleotides: TGTGCCATCAGTGAGCCTGGTGGTGAAGCTTTCTTT. The encoded protein is CAISEPGGEAFF.